The clone carrying this TCR beta chain was recorded at least ten times. Its antigen is undetermined. A process of 5'RACE template switching, which added a universal primer site and UMIs, was used to make TCR cDNA. TCRdb re-called the 5' RACE reads with MiXCR, one entry per CDR3 protein. The table has some 290,000 distinct CDR3 sequences, about 10% seen once. V was cut by 3 bases and J by 5 bases, with 12 bases left in between. The germline V gene encodes CDR1 SGHTA and CDR2 FQGNSA. CDR3 length equals 14 residues. This entry is derived from a study of T cells after yellow fever vaccination. Across the study: Fractions with few cells were prepared using SMART-Seq v4 Ultra Low Input. Notes on the study in general: FACS-sorted repertoires could harbor abundant contaminating bulk-population clonotypes. At 95% to 98% for CD4 and approximately 89% for CD8, most primary-vaccination clones showed up again after the booster.

The chain employs TRBV7-2 and TRBJ2-3; weak D call: TRBD2 (6 bases). Sequences were derived from CD4+ T cells sorted from PBMCs, sampled 45 days after the yellow fever booster vaccination. This sequence was found in a young man who received the YFV17D yellow fever vaccine. The CDR3 nucleotides are TGTGCCAGCAGCTTTTCGGGGCGGGGAGATACGCAGTATTTT. It specifies CASSFSGRGDTQYF.